Listed here are 21 T cell receptor beta chains from one sample, sequenced in a study of cytomegalovirus exposure and HLA in healthy donors. PCR amplification relied on 60 Vbeta primers (plus 13 Jbeta primers). The repertoire was sequenced with immunoSEQ multiplex PCR; TCRdb's copy has only in-frame clones and lacks some. Of 160,000 or so clones listed, about 72% are singletons. The sample taken for sequencing was PBMCs. Receptors originate from a man aged 55 to 70 in good health and CMV-seronegative.

V gene TRBV9 combines with J gene TRBJ2-7, with 9 bases identical to TRBD2. The CDR3 sequence is 16 residues long. Germline V gene data show CDR1 as SGDLS and CDR2 as YYNGEE. V shed 3 bases, J shed 6 bases, and the junction held 13 bases outside the gene matches. This CDR3 is CASSAHLTAGGGEQYF. The CDR3 coding sequence is TGTGCCAGCAGCGCGCACCTGACAGCGGGGGGAGGCGAGCAGTACTTC.

The CDR3, as DNA: TGTGCCAGCAGCCGGGACAGGGGGACTCAGCCCCAGCATTTT. Translated: CASSRDRGTQPQHF. The V gene is TRBV2, the J gene TRBJ1-5; 11 bases map to TRBD1. V lost 6 bases, J lost 6 bases, and 4 bases stayed unmatched. The CDR3 loop spans 14 amino acids. Germline V CDR1 and CDR2: SNHLY, FYNNEI.

This rearrangement joins TRBV16 to TRBJ2-6; the D is unclear. Germline V lookup: CDR1 KGHSY, CDR2 FQNENV. This CDR3 is built from 20 residues. Between the trimmed V and J ends, which lost 4 bases and 0 bases, there was a span of 22 bases. CDR3 sequence reads: CASSPVRGSRVSSGANVLTF. For the CDR3, the DNA is TGTGCCAGCAGCCCTGTCCGAGGCAGCCGAGTTAGCTCTGGGGCCAACGTCCTGACTTTC.

The V and J genes are TRBV11-2 and TRBJ2-5, with unresolved D. CDR1 and CDR2 from the germline V gene are SGHAT and FQNNGV. This CDR3 has 14 amino acids. V lost 0 bases, J lost 2 bases, and 7 bases lay in between. The CDR3 loop is CASSLDAVQETQYF. In DNA, the CDR3 is TGTGCCAGCAGCTTAGATGCAGTTCAAGAGACCCAGTACTTC.

J is TRBJ2-1 and V is TRBV28; 9 nucleotides match TRBD1. The germline gives CDR1 MDHEN, CDR2 SYDVKM. V trimming: 6 bases; J trimming: 5 bases; junction bases outside the gene matches: 11. The CDR3 is made up of 16 amino acids. CDR3 in amino acids: CASRKAGTGNHNEQFF. The CDR3 bases are TGTGCCAGCAGAAAAGCCGGGACAGGGAACCACAATGAGCAGTTCTTC.

The chain combines TRBV18 with TRBJ1-4; 7 nucleotides align to TRBD1. The CDR3 contains 15 residues. J was trimmed by 5 bases and V by 6 bases; bases with no gene match: 9. The germline V gene encodes CDR1 KGHSH and CDR2 LQKENI. Written as DNA, the CDR3 is TGTGCCAGCTCGCTAGCATACAGGGGAAATGAAAAACTGTTTTTT. Protein: CASSLAYRGNEKLFF.

The chain recombines TRBV19 with TRBJ2-7, with D possibly matching TRBD2 (6 bases). Germline values: CDR1 LNHDA, CDR2 SQIVND (reference sequence). The CDR3 loop spans 15 amino acids. V was cut by 1 base and J by 3 bases, with 13 bases left in between. The CDR3 here is CASSIVGGYLYEQYF. The CDR3 region has the DNA TGTGCCAGTAGTATAGTGGGGGGTTACCTCTACGAGCAGTACTTC.

This clone has more than one count but fewer than ten. This rearrangement joins TRBV4-3 to TRBJ1-1; D possibly corresponds to TRBD1 (5 bases). Deletions cut 0 bases from V and 7 bases from J, with 12 bases between. CDR1 LGHNA and CDR2 YSLEER come from the germline V gene. CDR3 length equals 14 residues. This CDR3 is CASSQDPRGVEAFF. DNA of the CDR3: TGCGCCAGCAGCCAAGACCCCCGGGGGGTTGAAGCTTTCTTT.

The chain joins TRBV6-1 to TRBJ1-2; TRBD1 might be the D (5 bases). The CDR3 loop spans 15 amino acids. Germline loops: CDR1 MNHNS, CDR2 SASEGT. Trimming left V 0 bases short and J 3 bases short, with 11 bases between. CDR3 sequence (DNA): TGTGCCAGCAGTGAAGCGGCAGGGAGGGACTATGGCTACACCTTC. Amino acids: CASSEAAGRDYGYTF.

The rearrangement uses TRBV10-3 and TRBJ2-3; D not certain. The germline V and J ends were trimmed by 7 bases and 2 bases, with 7 bases remaining between them. The CDR3 contains 12 residues. In germline, CDR1 is ENHRY, CDR2 SYGVKD. The CDR3 loop reads CAIKSYTDTQYF. In nucleotides, the CDR3 is TGTGCCATCAAAAGCTACACAGATACGCAGTATTTT.

This chain uses TRBV6-6 with TRBJ2-2; 7 positions match TRBD1. Germline CDR1 and CDR2: MNHNY and SVGAGI (reference sequence). J lost 6 bases, V lost 7 bases, and 2 bases had no gene match. The CDR3 is made up of 12 amino acids. CDR3 protein: CASTDRAGELFF. CDR3 DNA: TGTGCCAGCACCGACAGGGCCGGGGAGCTGTTTTTT.

Here the CDR3 DNA reads TGTGCCAGCAGCCCTGGGGGGGGAAATAGGTACTACGAGCAGTACTTC. As protein: CASSPGGGNRYYEQYF. This rearrangement joins TRBV9 to TRBJ2-7, with 7 bases that match TRBD2. There are 16 residues in the CDR3. Trimming at V came to 4 bases and at J to 3 bases, leaving 13 bases not matched to a gene. The germline CDR1 and CDR2 sequences are SGDLS and YYNGEE.

The chain has TRBV9 and TRBJ2-1; TRBD2 agrees at 10 bases. J was trimmed by 5 bases and V by 1 base; bases with no gene match: 3. The CDR3 is made up of 15 amino acids. CDR1 SGDLS and CDR2 YYNGEE come from the germline V gene. The CDR3 reads CASSVSGGAHNEQFF. DNA of the CDR3: TGTGCCAGCAGCGTAAGCGGGGGGGCCCACAATGAGCAGTTCTTC.

The rearrangement uses TRBV4-3 and TRBJ2-5; D is unresolved. The CDR3 is 13 amino acids. Germline CDR1 LGHNA, CDR2 YSLEER. V was shortened by 4 bases and J by 4 bases, with 10 bases between the two germline ends. In nucleotides, the CDR3 is TGCGCCAGCAGCCGCGAAATGAGAGAGACCCAGTACTTC. Translating it yields CASSREMRETQYF.

This clone was found many times. The chain joins TRBV7-9 to TRBJ2-1, with 8 bases fitting TRBD2. CDR1 and CDR2 (germline): SEHNR, FQNEAQ (reference sequence). The CDR3 has 14 residues. After removal of 5 bases from V and 9 bases from J, the junction contained 9 bases not matched to a gene. DNA for the CDR3: TGTGCCAGCAGCCAACGGGCGGGAGGCTTTGAGCAGTTCTTC. Encoded protein: CASSQRAGGFEQFF.

V and J are TRBV10-3 and TRBJ2-7, with 12 nucleotides matching TRBD1. The CDR3 consists of 13 residues. Trimming at V came to 9 bases and at J to 6 bases, leaving 6 bases not matched to a gene. In germline, CDR1 is ENHRY, CDR2 SYGVKD. CDR3 amino acids: CAIGDRGPGEQYF. The DNA for the CDR3 is TGTGCCATTGGGGACAGGGGGCCGGGCGAGCAGTACTTC.

In its sample, this clone was seen once. This rearrangement joins TRBV30 to TRBJ2-1; 8 nucleotides agree with TRBD2. From germline, CDR1 is GTSNPN and CDR2 SVGIG (reference sequence). The CDR3 is made up of 14 amino acids. Losses at the gene ends were 2 bases for V and 4 bases for J; bases not matched to a gene: 4. The CDR3 sequence is CAWSRTSGYNEQFF. The CDR3 coding sequence is TGTGCCTGGAGTCGTACTAGCGGATACAATGAGCAGTTCTTC. The whole variable domain, filled in from reference TRBV30 and TRBJ2-1, reads SQTIHQWPATLVQPVGSPLSLECTVEGTSNPNLYWYRQAAGRGLQLLFYSVGIGQISSEVPQNLSASRPQDRQFILSSKKLLLSDSGFYLCAWSRTSGYNEQFFGPGTRLTVL.

The J gene is TRBJ1-5, the V gene TRBV28; D is uncertain. The CDR3 length is 13 residues. The germline CDR1 and CDR2 sequences are MDHEN and SYDVKM. Trimming pared 4 bases from V and 1 base from J, leaving 5 bases between. CDR3 amino acids: CASSSGSNQPQHF. The CDR3 DNA follows: TGTGCCAGCAGTTCGGGAAGCAATCAGCCCCAGCATTTT. Based on the CDR3 plus reference TRBV28 and TRBJ1-5, the full variable domain is DVKVTQSSRYLVKRTGEKVFLECVQDMDHENMFWYRQDPGLGLRLIYFSYDVKMKEKGDIPEGYSVSREKKERFSLILESASTNQTSMYLCASSSGSNQPQHFGDGTRLSIL.

The chain has TRBV4-1 and TRBJ2-7; TRBD2 matches 7 bases. The CDR3 spans 14 residues. Germline V gene sequence: CDR1 MGHRA, CDR2 YSYEKL. Unmatched junction bases numbered 1, after V lost 2 bases and J lost 0 bases. The chain's CDR3 is CASSQWDYSYEQYF. Here the CDR3 DNA reads TGCGCCAGCAGCCAATGGGACTACTCCTACGAGCAGTACTTC.

The rearrangement uses TRBV7-7 and TRBJ2-5, with no clear D. Trimming shortened V by 8 bases and J by 0 bases, and 7 bases separated the two germline ends. The CDR3 totals 12 residues. The V gene's germline CDR1 is SSHAT and CDR2 FNYEAQ (reference sequence). The CDR3 sequence: CASGSDQETQYF. CDR3 coding DNA: TGTGCCAGCGGCTCGGACCAAGAGACCCAGTACTTC.

This chain links TRBV7-2 with TRBJ2-3, with 9 bases aligning to TRBD2. Germline V gene sequence: CDR1 SGHTA, CDR2 FQGNSA. The CDR3 spans 17 residues. The V and J ends lost 5 bases and 4 bases, in that order; junction bases with no gene match: 13. CDR3 DNA: TGTGCCAGCAGCCCCGCGCTGGGGACTAGCAGGGCAGATACGCAGTATTTT. The encoded protein is CASSPALGTSRADTQYF.